Presented here are 17 T cell receptor beta chains from one specimen sequenced in a study of blood T cell repertoires in COVID-19. TCRdb's copy holds only in-frame clones and misses some; the assay was immunoSEQ multiplex PCR. Of about 220,000 clones detected, approximately 81% appear once; the ten largest clones hold less than 20%. Material for sequencing was peripheral blood. These receptors were obtained from a man younger than 40 with active or convalescent COVID-19.

The rearrangement uses TRBV9 and TRBJ2-3, with 9 bases fitting TRBD2. Germline V lookup: CDR1 SGDLS, CDR2 YYNGEE. V gave up 1 base and J gave up 4 bases; unmatched junction bases: 7. The CDR3 contains 16 residues. DNA for the CDR3: TGTGCCAGCAGCGTATCGGCGGGGGGGCAGGCAGATACGCAGTATTTT. Translating gives CASSVSAGGQADTQYF.

On this clone itself: Other DNA sequences in the sample encode the same CDR3. The chain's CDR3 is CASSSRGTDTQYF. The CDR3 DNA reads as TGTGCCAGCAGCTCCAGAGGTACAGATACGCAGTATTTT. The V gene is TRBV11-3, the J gene TRBJ2-3; D ambiguous. In germline, CDR1 is SGHNT, CDR2 YENEEA. Trimming removed 4 bases at V and 3 bases at J, with 8 bases between. CDR3 length: 13 amino acids.

This sequence joins TRBV19 and TRBJ1-4; TRBD1 matches 9 bases. Germline V lookup: CDR1 LNHDA, CDR2 SQIVND (reference sequence). The CDR3 totals 13 residues. Unmatched junction bases numbered 4, after V lost 9 bases and J lost 5 bases. CDR3 protein: CASKGTGNEKLFF. The CDR3 DNA is TGTGCCAGCAAGGGGACAGGGAATGAAAAACTGTTTTTT.

This clone was picked up a small number of times. The V gene is TRBV7-6, the J gene TRBJ1-5, with 10 bases that match TRBD1. Germline V gives CDR1 SGHVS, CDR2 FNYEAQ. V shed 2 bases and J 6 bases; nucleotides not matched to a gene: 10. The CDR3 is 17 residues long. CDR3 protein: CASSLFPGQGLGQPQHF. The DNA of the CDR3 is TGTGCCAGCAGCTTATTCCCGGGACAGGGGTTGGGTCAGCCCCAGCATTTT.

The chain combines TRBV2 with TRBJ2-7, with D tentatively TRBD1 (5 bases). V was cut by 5 bases and J by 4 bases, with 12 bases left in between. The germline gives CDR1 SNHLY, CDR2 FYNNEI. This CDR3 has 13 amino acids. CDR3 loop: CASSSRGEYEQYF. In nucleotides, the CDR3 is TGTGCCAGCAGTTCTAGGGGCGAGTACGAGCAGTACTTC.

This chain connects TRBV28 to TRBJ1-4, with TRBD1 matching 7 bases. CDR1 and CDR2 (germline): MDHEN, SYDVKM. There are 16 residues in the CDR3. Unmatched junction bases numbered 13, after V lost 4 bases and J lost 8 bases. This chain's CDR3 is CASSSVQGVIGEKLFF. The CDR3 region has the DNA TGTGCCAGCAGTTCGGTGCAGGGGGTTATAGGGGAAAAACTGTTTTTT.

The CDR3 sequence is CASSIVRDTEAFF. The CDR3 DNA reads as TGTGCCAGTAGTATAGTACGGGACACTGAAGCTTTCTTT. The rearrangement uses TRBV19 and TRBJ1-1, with D hard to call. Deletions cut 1 base from V and 3 bases from J, with 6 bases between. This CDR3 contains 13 residues. Germline loops: CDR1 LNHDA, CDR2 SQIVND (reference sequence).

The genes are TRBV3-1 (or the pseudogene TRBV3-2) and TRBJ1-2; 8 nucleotides line up with TRBD1. Unmatched junction bases numbered 5, after V lost 4 bases and J lost 4 bases. This CDR3 region has 14 residues. The germline V gene has CDR1 LGHDT and CDR2 YNNKEL (reference sequence). In nucleotides, the CDR3 is TGTGCCAGCAGCCTAGAGACAGGGGTCTATGGCTACACCTTC. Translation gives CASSLETGVYGYTF.

The chain links TRBV9 to TRBJ2-5; the match to TRBD2 covers 11 bases. The junction had 14 bases not matched to a gene; V was cut back by 6 bases and J by 4 bases. CDR3 length equals 17 residues. Germline values: CDR1 SGDLS, CDR2 YYNGEE. The CDR3 loop is CASTPRGGLADAETQYF. CDR3 DNA: TGTGCCAGCACCCCCCGGGGGGGACTAGCGGATGCAGAGACCCAGTACTTC. Together with reference TRBV9 and TRBJ2-5, the CDR3 gives the full variable domain: DSGVTQTPKHLITATGQRVTLRCSPRSGDLSVYWYQQSLDQGLQFLIQYYNGEERAKGNILERFSAQQFPDLHSELNLSSLELGDSALYFCASTPRGGLADAETQYFGPGTRLLVL.

The chain uses TRBV28 and TRBJ2-7; TRBD2 matches at 11 bases. This CDR3 has 15 residues. The V gene's germline CDR1 is MDHEN and CDR2 SYDVKM. V lost 3 bases, J lost 9 bases, and 10 bases stayed unmatched. Here the CDR3 reads CASSFPSGGLFGQYF. The CDR3 nucleotides are TGTGCCAGCAGTTTCCCTAGCGGGGGGCTTTTCGGGCAGTACTTC.

V gene TRBV3-1 (or the pseudogene TRBV3-2) combines with J gene TRBJ1-1, with D perhaps matching TRBD1 (5 bases). CDR1 and CDR2 from the germline V gene are LGHDT and YNNKEL (reference sequence). This CDR3 is 14 amino acids long. Trimming stripped 2 bases from V and 4 bases from J, with 11 bases between. The CDR3 nucleotides are TGTGCCAGCAGCCAATCCGGGGACTCCACTGAAGCTTTCTTT. Its translation: CASSQSGDSTEAFF.

This clone was counted a few times. The chain joins TRBV5-1 to TRBJ2-3; 11 positions match TRBD2. The CDR3 is 16 amino acids. Germline lookup yields CDR1 SGHRS and CDR2 YFSETQ. The V and J ends lost 4 bases and 4 bases, in that order; junction bases with no gene match: 8. CDR3 in amino acids: CASSPQLAGEPDTQYF. CDR3 nucleotide sequence: TGCGCCAGCAGCCCCCAACTAGCGGGAGAGCCAGATACGCAGTATTTT. The entire variable domain, with the rest obtained from reference TRBV5-1 and TRBJ2-3, is as follows: KAGVTQTPRYLIKTRGQQVTLSCSPISGHRSVSWYQQTPGQGLQFLFEYFSETQRNKGNFPGRFSGRQFSNSRSEMNVSTLELGDSALYLCASSPQLAGEPDTQYFGPGTRLTVL.

The rearrangement uses TRBV19 and TRBJ2-1; 8 bases fit TRBD1. The CDR3 runs 15 residues. The V and J ends lost 3 bases and 3 bases, in that order; junction bases with no gene match: 4. Germline lookup yields CDR1 LNHDA and CDR2 SQIVND (reference sequence). This CDR3 reads CASSISGTGYNEQFF. The CDR3 bases are TGTGCCAGTAGTATCTCGGGGACAGGCTACAATGAGCAGTTCTTC.

The rearrangement uses TRBV28 and TRBJ1-5; D uncertain. The germline CDR1 and CDR2 sequences are MDHEN and SYDVKM. This CDR3 is built from 14 residues. The V gene lost 8 bases and the J gene lost 5 bases, with 16 bases spanning the gap. In nucleotides, the CDR3 is TGTGCCAGCGGTATCGCAGAAAGTTATCAGCCCCAGCATTTT. It translates to CASGIAESYQPQHF.

This chain links TRBV4-3 with TRBJ2-3; 11 bases agree with TRBD2. Germline V gene sequence: CDR1 LGHNA, CDR2 YSLEER. V lost 4 bases and J lost 2; bases outside the gene matches: 11. CDR3 length equals 18 residues. The CDR3 DNA is TGCGCCAGCAGCCTATCCCTTGGGACTAGCGGTTACACAGATACGCAGTATTTT. This gives the protein CASSLSLGTSGYTDTQYF.

This sequence joins TRBV7-8 and TRBJ1-4, with 7 nucleotides matching TRBD1. The CDR3 is 14 residues long. Looked up from germline, CDR1 is SGHVS and CDR2 is FQNEAQ. J was trimmed by 8 bases and V by 5 bases; bases with no gene match: 8. The CDR3 DNA reads TGTGCCAGCAGCCAAACGGGACAGTCCGAAAAACTGTTTTTT. As protein: CASSQTGQSEKLFF.

The chain couples TRBV10-3 to TRBJ2-7; 7 bases are a match to TRBD1. The V gene end was trimmed by 8 bases and the J gene end by 7 bases; junction bases not matched to a gene: 8. There are 12 residues in the CDR3. Germline V lookup: CDR1 ENHRY, CDR2 SYGVKD. The CDR3 DNA is TGTGCCATCGGGGAACAGGGGTCTGAGCAGTACTTC. Translation gives CAIGEQGSEQYF.